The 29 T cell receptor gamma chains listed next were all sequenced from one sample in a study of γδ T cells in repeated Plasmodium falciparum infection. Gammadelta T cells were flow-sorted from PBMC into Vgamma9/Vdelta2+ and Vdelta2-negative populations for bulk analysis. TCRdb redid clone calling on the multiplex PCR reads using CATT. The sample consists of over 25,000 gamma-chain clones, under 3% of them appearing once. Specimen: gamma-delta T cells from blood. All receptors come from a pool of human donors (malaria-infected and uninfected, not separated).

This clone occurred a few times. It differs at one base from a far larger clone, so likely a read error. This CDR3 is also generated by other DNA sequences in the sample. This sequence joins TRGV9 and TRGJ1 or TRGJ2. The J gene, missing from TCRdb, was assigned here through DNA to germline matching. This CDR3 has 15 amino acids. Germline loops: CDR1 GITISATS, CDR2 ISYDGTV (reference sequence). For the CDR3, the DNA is TGTGCCCTGTGGCCCTTGGGGCGAATTTGTTATAAGAAACTCTTT. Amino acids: CALWPLGRICYKKLF.

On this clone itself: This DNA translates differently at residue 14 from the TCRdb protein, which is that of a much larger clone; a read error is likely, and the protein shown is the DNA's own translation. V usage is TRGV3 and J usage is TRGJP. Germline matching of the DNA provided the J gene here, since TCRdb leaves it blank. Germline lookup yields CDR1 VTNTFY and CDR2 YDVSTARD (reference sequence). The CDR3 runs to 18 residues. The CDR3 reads CATWDRLLGELGKEIKVF. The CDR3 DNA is TGTGCCACCTGGGACAGGCTGTTGGGAGAGTTGGGCAAAGAAATCAAGGTATTT.

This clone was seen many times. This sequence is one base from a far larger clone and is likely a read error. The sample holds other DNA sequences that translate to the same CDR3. The CDR3 loop is CALWELKLGKKIKVF. CDR3 coding DNA: TGTGCCTTATGGGAGTTAAAGTTGGGCAAAAAAATCAAGGTATTT. The chain employs TRGV9 and TRGJP. Looked up from germline, CDR1 is GITISATS and CDR2 is ISYDGTV (reference sequence). CDR3 length equals 15 residues.

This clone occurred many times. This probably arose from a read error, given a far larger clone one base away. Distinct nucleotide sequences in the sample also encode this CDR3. The DNA of the CDR3 is TGTGCCACCTGGGATGGGCACCTGAGGAAACTCTTT. Translation: CATWDGHLRKLF. V and J are TRGV4 and TRGJ1 or TRGJ2. TCRdb does not report a J gene; here it was assigned by matching the DNA to germline references. V was clipped by 0 bases and J by 12 bases; unmatched bases: 8. This CDR3 comprises 12 residues. The germline CDR1 and CDR2 sequences are EGSTGY and YDSYTSSV.

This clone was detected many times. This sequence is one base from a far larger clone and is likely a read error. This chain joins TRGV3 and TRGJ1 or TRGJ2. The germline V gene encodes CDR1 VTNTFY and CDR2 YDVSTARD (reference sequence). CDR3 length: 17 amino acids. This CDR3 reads CAIWDRRQPVNYYKKLF. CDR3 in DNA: TGTGCCATCTGGGACAGGCGACAGCCCGTGAATTATTATAAGAAACTCTTT.

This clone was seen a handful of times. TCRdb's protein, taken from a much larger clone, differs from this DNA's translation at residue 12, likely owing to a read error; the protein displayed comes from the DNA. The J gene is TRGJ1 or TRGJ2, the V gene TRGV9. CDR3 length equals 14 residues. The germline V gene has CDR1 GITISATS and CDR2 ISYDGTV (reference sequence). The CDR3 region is CALWEILHYYKRLF. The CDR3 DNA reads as TGTGCCTTGTGGGAGATCCTCCATTATTATAAGAGACTCTTT.

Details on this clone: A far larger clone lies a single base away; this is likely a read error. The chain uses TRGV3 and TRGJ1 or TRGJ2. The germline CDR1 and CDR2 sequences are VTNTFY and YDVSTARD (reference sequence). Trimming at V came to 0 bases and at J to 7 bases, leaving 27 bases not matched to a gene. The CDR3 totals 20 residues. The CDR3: CATWDRTIGRCTHYDYKKLF. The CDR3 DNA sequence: TGTGCCACCTGGGACAGGACAATTGGGAGGTGTACCCATTATGACTATAAGAAACTCTTT.

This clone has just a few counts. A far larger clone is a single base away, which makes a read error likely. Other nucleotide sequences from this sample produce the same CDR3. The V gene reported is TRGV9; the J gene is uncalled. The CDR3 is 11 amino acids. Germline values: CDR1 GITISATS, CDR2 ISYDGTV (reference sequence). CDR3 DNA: TGTGCCTTGTGGACCTTTCAAAAGAAGCTCTTT. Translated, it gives CALWTFQKKLF.

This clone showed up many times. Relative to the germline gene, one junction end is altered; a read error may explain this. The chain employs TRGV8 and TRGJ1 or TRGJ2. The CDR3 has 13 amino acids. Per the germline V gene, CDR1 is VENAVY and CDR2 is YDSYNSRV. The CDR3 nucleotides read TGTGCCCCCTGGGATAGGCCTAATTATAAGAAACTCTTT. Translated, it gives CAPWDRPNYKKLF.

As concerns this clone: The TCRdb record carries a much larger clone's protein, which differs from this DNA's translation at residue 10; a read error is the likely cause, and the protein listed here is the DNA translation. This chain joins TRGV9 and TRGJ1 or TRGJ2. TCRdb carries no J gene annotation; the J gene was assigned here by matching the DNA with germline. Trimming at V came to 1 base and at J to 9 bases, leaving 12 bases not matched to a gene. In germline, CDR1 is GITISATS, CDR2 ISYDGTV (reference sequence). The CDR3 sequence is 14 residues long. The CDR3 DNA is TGTGCCTTGTGGGAGGTCCCCCATGGGGGTAAGAAACTCTTT. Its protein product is CALWEVPHGGKKLF.

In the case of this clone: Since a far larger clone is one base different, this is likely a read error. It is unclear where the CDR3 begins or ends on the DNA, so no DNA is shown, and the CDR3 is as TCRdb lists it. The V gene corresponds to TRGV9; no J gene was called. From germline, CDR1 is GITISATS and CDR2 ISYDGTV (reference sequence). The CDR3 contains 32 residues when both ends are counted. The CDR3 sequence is CALWEVQGAARNSLAVEQHLLSQVSIGRIQHF.

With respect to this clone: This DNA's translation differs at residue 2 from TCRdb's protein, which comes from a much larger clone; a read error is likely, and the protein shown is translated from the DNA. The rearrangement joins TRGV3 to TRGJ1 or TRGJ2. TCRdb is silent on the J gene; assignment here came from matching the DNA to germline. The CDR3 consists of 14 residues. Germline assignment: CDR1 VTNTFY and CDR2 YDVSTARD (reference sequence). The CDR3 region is CTTWDRNLYYKKLF. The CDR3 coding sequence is TGTACCACCTGGGACAGGAATCTTTATTATAAGAAACTCTTT.

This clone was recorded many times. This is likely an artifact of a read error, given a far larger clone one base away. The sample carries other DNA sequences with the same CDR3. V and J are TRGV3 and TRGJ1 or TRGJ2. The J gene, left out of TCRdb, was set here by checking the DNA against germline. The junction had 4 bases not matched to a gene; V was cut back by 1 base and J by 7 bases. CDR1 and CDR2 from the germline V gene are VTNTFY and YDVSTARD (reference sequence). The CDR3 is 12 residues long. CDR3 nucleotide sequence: TGTGCCACCTGGGACAGACACTATAAGAAACTCTTT. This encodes CATWDRHYKKLF.

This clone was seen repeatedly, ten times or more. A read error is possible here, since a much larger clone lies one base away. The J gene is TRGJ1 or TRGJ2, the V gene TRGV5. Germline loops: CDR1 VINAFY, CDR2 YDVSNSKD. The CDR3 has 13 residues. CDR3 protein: CATWDRRLGKKLF. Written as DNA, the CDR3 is TGTGCCACCTGGGACAGGCGCCTTGGTAAGAAACTCTTC.

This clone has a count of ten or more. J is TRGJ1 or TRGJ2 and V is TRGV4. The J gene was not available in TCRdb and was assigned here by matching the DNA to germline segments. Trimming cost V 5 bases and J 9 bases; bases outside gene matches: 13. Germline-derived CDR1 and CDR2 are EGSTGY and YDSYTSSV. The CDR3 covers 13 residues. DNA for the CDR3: TGTGCCACCTGGGGTAGCCTTTGTTGTAAGAAACTCTTT. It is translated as CATWGSLCCKKLF.

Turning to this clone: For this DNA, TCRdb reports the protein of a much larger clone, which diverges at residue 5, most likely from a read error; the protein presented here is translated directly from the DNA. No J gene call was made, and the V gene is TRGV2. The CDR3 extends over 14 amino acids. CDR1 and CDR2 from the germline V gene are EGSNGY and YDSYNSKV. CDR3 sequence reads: CATWVAYVKGFQLF. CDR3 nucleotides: TGTGCCACCTGGGTCGCATACGTTAAAGGCTTTCAGCTCTTT.

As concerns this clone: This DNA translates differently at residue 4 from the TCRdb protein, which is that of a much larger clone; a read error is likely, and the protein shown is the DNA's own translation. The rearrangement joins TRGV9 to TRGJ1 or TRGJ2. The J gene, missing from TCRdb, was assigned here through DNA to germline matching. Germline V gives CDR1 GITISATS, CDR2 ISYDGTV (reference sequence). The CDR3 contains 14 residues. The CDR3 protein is CALREFPNYYKKLF. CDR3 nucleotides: TGTGCCTTGCGGGAGTTCCCCAATTATTATAAGAAACTCTTT.

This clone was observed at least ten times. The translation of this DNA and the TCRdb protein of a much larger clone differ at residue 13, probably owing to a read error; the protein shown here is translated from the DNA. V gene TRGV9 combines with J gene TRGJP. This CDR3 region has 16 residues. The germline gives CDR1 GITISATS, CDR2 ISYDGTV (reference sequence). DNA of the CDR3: TGTGCCTTGTGGAGAAGTCAAGAGTTGGGCAAAAAAAGCAAGGTATTT. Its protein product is CALWRSQELGKKSKVF.

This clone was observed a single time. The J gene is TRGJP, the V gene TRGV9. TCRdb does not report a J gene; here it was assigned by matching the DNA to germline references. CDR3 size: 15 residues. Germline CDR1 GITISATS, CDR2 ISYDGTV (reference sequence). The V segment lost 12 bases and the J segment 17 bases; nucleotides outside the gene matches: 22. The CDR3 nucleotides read TGTGCCCTGGGAGGTGAAAGAGTTGGGCAAAAAATCAAGGTATTT. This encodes CALGGERVGQKIKVF.

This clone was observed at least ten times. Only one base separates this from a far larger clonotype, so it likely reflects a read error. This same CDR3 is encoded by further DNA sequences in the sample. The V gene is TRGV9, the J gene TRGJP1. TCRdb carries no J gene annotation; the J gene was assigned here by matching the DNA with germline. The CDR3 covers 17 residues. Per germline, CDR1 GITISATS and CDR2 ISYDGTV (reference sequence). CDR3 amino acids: CALWEVFSQRTGWFKIF. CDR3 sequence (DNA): TGCGCCTTGTGGGAGGTCTTTTCCCAAAGGACTGGTTGGTTCAAGATATTT.

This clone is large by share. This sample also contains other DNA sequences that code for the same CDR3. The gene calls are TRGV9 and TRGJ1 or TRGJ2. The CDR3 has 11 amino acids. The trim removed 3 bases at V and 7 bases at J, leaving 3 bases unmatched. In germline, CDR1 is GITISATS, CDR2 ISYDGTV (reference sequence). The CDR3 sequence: CALWETYKKLF. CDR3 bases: TGTGCCTTGTGGGAGACCTATAAGAAACTCTTT.

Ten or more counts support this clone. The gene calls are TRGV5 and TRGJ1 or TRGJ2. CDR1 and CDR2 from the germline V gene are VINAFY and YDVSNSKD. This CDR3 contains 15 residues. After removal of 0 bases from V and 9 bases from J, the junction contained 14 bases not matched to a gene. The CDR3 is CATWDRLPWGVKKLF. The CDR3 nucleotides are TGTGCCACCTGGGACAGGCTCCCCTGGGGGGTTAAGAAACTCTTT.

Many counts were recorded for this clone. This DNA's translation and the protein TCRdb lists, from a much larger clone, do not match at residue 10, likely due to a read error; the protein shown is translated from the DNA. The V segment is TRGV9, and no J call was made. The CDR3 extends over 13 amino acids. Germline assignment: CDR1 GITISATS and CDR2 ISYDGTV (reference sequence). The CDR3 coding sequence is TGTGCCTTGTGGGAGGTGCCGCCCGCGATGGGTCTCTTT. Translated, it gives CALWEVPPAMGLF.

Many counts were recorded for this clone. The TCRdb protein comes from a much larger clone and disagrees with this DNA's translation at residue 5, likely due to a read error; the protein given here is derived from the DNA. This CDR3 reads CATWGGRGIAYKKLF. The CDR3 coding sequence is TGTGCCACCTGGGGCGGGCGGGGTATTGCTTATAAGAAACTCTTT. This rearrangement joins TRGV2 to TRGJ1 or TRGJ2. In the absence of a J gene in TCRdb, the DNA was matched to germline to assign it here. This CDR3 region has 15 residues. The germline V gene has CDR1 EGSNGY and CDR2 YDSYNSKV.

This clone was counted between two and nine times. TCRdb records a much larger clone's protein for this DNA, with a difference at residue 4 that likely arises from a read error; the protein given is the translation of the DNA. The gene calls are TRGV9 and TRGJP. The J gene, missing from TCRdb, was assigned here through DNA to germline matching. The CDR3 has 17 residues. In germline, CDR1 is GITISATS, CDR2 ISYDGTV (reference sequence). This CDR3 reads CALREGPRELGKKIKVF. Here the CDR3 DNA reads TGTGCCTTGCGGGAGGGCCCCCGAGAGTTGGGCAAAAAAATCAAGGTATTT.

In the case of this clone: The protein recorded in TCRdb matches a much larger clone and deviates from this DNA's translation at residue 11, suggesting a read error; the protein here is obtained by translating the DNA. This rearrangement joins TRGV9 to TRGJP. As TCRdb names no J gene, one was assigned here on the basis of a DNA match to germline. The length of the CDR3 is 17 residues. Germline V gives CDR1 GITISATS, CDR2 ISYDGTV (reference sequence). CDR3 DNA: TGTGCCTTGTGGGAGGTCCTCCAAGAGTTGTGCAAAAAAATCAAGGTATTT. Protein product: CALWEVLQELCKKIKVF.

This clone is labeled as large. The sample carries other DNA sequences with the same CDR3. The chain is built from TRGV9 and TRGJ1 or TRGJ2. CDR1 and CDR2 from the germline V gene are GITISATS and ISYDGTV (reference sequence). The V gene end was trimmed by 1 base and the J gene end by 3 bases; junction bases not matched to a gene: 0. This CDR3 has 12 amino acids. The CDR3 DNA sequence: TGTGCCTTGTGGGAGGTTTATTATAAGAAACTCTTT. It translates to CALWEVYYKKLF.

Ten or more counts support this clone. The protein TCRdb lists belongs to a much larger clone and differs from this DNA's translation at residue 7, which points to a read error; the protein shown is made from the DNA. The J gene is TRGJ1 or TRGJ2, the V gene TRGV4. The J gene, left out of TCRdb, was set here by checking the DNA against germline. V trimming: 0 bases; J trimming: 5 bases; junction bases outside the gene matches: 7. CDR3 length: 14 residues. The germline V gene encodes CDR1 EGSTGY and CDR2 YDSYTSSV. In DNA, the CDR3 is TGTGCCACCTGGGATGGGTGGGTGAATTATAAGAAACTCTTT. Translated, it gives CATWDGWVNYKKLF.

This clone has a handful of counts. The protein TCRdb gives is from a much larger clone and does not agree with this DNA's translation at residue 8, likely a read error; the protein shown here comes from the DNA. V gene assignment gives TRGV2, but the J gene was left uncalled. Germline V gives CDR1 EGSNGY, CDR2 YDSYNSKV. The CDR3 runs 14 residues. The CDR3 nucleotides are TGTGCCACCTGGGACGCATACATTAAAGGCTTTCAGCTCTTT. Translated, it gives CATWDAYIKGFQLF.